Shown below are 20 T cell receptor beta chains from a single sample sequenced in a study of blood T cell repertoires in COVID-19. The protocol was immunoSEQ multiplex PCR, while the TCRdb copy is restricted to in-frame clones and leaves out a portion. The sample lists around 250,000 clones; 70% to 90% were seen once. Sequenced sample: PBMCs or T cells enriched from blood (not recorded which). The receptors shown here come from a man between 50 and 59 years old who had been exposed to COVID-19.

This clone was observed a few times. V and J are TRBV6-5 and TRBJ1-2, with D perhaps matching TRBD1 (6 bases). The V gene's germline CDR1 is MNHEY and CDR2 SVGAGI. This CDR3 region has 15 residues. V was shortened by 3 bases and J by 7 bases, with 18 bases between the two germline ends. CDR3 sequence reads: CASSYDIDRSGGYTF. CDR3 coding DNA: TGTGCCAGCAGTTATGACATTGACAGGAGCGGTGGCTACACCTTC.

This chain connects TRBV6-5 to TRBJ1-4; 8 bases are a match to TRBD1. The V and J ends lost 7 bases and 5 bases, in that order; junction bases with no gene match: 9. Germline loops: CDR1 MNHEY, CDR2 SVGAGI. The CDR3 extends over 15 amino acids. The CDR3 spells CASTAGTGRNEKLFF. DNA of the CDR3: TGTGCCAGCACGGCAGGGACAGGCCGAAATGAAAAACTGTTTTTT.

This clone was observed once. The rearrangement uses TRBV6-5 and TRBJ2-7; 10 bases are shared with TRBD1. The junction had 7 bases not matched to a gene; V was cut back by 7 bases and J by 4 bases. The V gene's germline CDR1 is MNHEY and CDR2 SVGAGI. CDR3 length: 14 amino acids. This CDR3 reads CASILGTGVYEQYV. The CDR3 DNA follows: TGTGCCAGCATATTGGGGACAGGGGTTTACGAGCAGTACGTC.

The chain employs TRBV14 and TRBJ2-5; maybe TRBD1 (6 bases). V was pared by 0 bases and J by 3 bases, with 11 bases between. Germline CDR1 SGHDN, CDR2 FVKESK. This CDR3 is built from 15 residues. CDR3: CASSQDLRTEETQYF. The CDR3 bases are TGTGCCAGCAGCCAAGATCTTCGGACAGAAGAGACCCAGTACTTC.

The rearrangement uses TRBV5-6 and TRBJ2-7; 7 nucleotides align to TRBD2. Per the germline V gene, CDR1 is SGHDT and CDR2 is YYEEEE. The CDR3 loop spans 16 amino acids. Trimming at V came to 4 bases and at J to 4 bases, leaving 14 bases not matched to a gene. The CDR3 protein is CASSRMTTAGIYEQYV. The CDR3, as DNA: TGTGCCAGCAGCCGTATGACTACAGCGGGGATTTACGAGCAGTACGTC.

The chain is built from TRBV2 and TRBJ2-7; 7 bases are shared with TRBD1. The CDR3 length is 14 residues. V shed 6 bases, J shed 4 bases, and the junction held 9 bases outside the gene matches. Germline V gene data show CDR1 as SNHLY and CDR2 as FYNNEI. The CDR3 coding sequence is TGTGCCAGCAGCACCGGGACAGAAAATTACGAGCAGTACTTC. Its translation: CASSTGTENYEQYF. Filled out from reference TRBV2 and TRBJ2-7, the complete variable domain reads EPEVTQTPSHQVTQMGQEVILRCVPISNHLYFYWYRQILGQKVEFLVSFYNNEISEKSEIFDDQFSVERPDGSNFTLKIRSTKLEDSAMYFCASSTGTENYEQYFGPGTRLTVT.

V and J are TRBV19 and TRBJ2-1; 11 nucleotides match TRBD2. The CDR3 has 16 amino acids. Germline lookup yields CDR1 LNHDA and CDR2 SQIVND (reference sequence). The V gene end was trimmed by 2 bases and the J gene end by 4 bases; junction bases not matched to a gene: 4. CDR3 sequence reads: CASSIRGTSGYNEQFF. The CDR3 DNA reads TGTGCCAGTAGTATACGGGGGACTAGCGGTTACAATGAGCAGTTCTTC.

The chain links TRBV11-3 to TRBJ1-3, with TRBD1 matching over 10 bases. The CDR3 length is 16 residues. Trimming cost V 1 base and J 2 bases; bases outside gene matches: 2. Looked up from germline, CDR1 is SGHNT and CDR2 is YENEEA. Written as DNA, the CDR3 is TGTGCCAGCAGCTTAGGAGGGACAGGGGCTGGAAACACCATATATTTT. Its translation is CASSLGGTGAGNTIYF.

The rearrangement links TRBV5-4 to TRBJ2-1; 11 positions agree with TRBD2. The CDR3 consists of 16 residues. Germline loops: CDR1 SGHNT, CDR2 YYREEE (reference sequence). Trimming removed 0 bases from V and 7 bases from J; junction bases left unmatched: 6. In DNA, the CDR3 is TGTGCCAGCAGCTTGGCCACTAGCGGGAGTGGTAATGAGCAGTTCTTC. This codes for CASSLATSGSGNEQFF.

The chain couples TRBV19 to TRBJ1-2; 9 bases are shared with TRBD1. This CDR3 has 16 amino acids. V trimming: 5 bases; J trimming: 4 bases; junction bases outside the gene matches: 11. Germline values: CDR1 LNHDA, CDR2 SQIVND (reference sequence). As DNA, the CDR3 is TGTGCCAGTAGTCGTCCCGGGACAGGGCCGGGCTATGGCTACACCTTC. This codes for CASSRPGTGPGYGYTF.

This chain connects TRBV5-1 to TRBJ2-2; D is ambiguous. Germline lookup yields CDR1 SGHRS and CDR2 YFSETQ. Trimming shortened V by 3 bases and J by 5 bases, and 14 bases separated the two germline ends. This CDR3 comprises 15 residues. The CDR3 is CASSWAVPITGELFF. CDR3 sequence (DNA): TGCGCCAGCAGCTGGGCAGTCCCGATTACCGGGGAGCTGTTTTTT.

The J gene is TRBJ2-7, the V gene TRBV5-1, with 11 bases lining up with TRBD1. In germline, CDR1 is SGHRS, CDR2 YFSETQ. The CDR3 consists of 15 residues. The V gene end was trimmed by 4 bases and the J gene end by 4 bases; junction bases not matched to a gene: 7. In nucleotides, the CDR3 is TGCGCCAGCAGCCCCGGACAGGGGGCGCCGTACGAGCAGTACTTC. Translating gives CASSPGQGAPYEQYF.

The chain joins TRBV6-5 to TRBJ1-2; D may be TRBD1 (5 bases). Trimming cost V 5 bases and J 4 bases, with 11 bases left between them. Looked up from germline, CDR1 is MNHEY and CDR2 is SVGAGI. The CDR3 totals 13 residues. Here the CDR3 DNA reads TGTGCCAGCAGTCTTCAGGGCCCCTATGGCTACACCTTC. This sequence encodes CASSLQGPYGYTF.

V gene TRBV28 combines with J gene TRBJ2-7; 9 bases match TRBD1. The CDR3 loop spans 13 amino acids. Germline V lookup: CDR1 MDHEN, CDR2 SYDVKM. J lost 5 bases, V lost 5 bases, and 4 bases had no gene match. Written as DNA, the CDR3 is TGTGCCAGCAGTGTGGGGACAGGGAACGAGCAGTACGTC. It specifies CASSVGTGNEQYV.

V gene TRBV28 combines with J gene TRBJ2-7; 7 nucleotides agree with TRBD1. Germline-derived CDR1 and CDR2 are MDHEN and SYDVKM. There are 13 residues in the CDR3. The CDR3 protein is CHRGGAGTYEQYV. Written as DNA, the CDR3 is TGTCACCGAGGGGGCGCAGGGACCTACGAGCAGTACGTC.

The rearrangement joins TRBV7-9 to TRBJ2-1; 10 bases fit TRBD1. The CDR3 has 15 residues. V dropped 7 bases and J dropped 5; count of bases not matched to a gene: 8. The germline V gene encodes CDR1 SEHNR and CDR2 FQNEAQ (reference sequence). The CDR3 DNA reads as TGTGCCAGCACCCCCGAAGGGACAGGGGACAATGAGCAGTTCTTC. Its protein product is CASTPEGTGDNEQFF.

The chain joins TRBV12-3 or TRBV12-4 to TRBJ2-7; D not certain. The CDR3 sequence is 11 residues long. V was trimmed by 5 bases and J by 4 bases, leaving 6 bases between them. For the CDR3, the DNA is TGTGCCAGCAGTCGGCGGTACGAGCAGTACTTC. Its protein product is CASSRRYEQYF.

The chain uses TRBV5-1 and TRBJ2-1, with D maybe TRBD1 (6 bases). CDR3 size: 14 residues. Trimming left V 4 bases short and J 7 bases short, with 15 bases between. The germline V gene encodes CDR1 SGHRS and CDR2 YFSETQ. This CDR3 reads CASSQGQGMNEQFF. Here the CDR3 DNA reads TGCGCCAGCAGCCAGGGGCAGGGGATGAATGAGCAGTTCTTC.

The gene calls are TRBV30 and TRBJ1-6; 9 positions agree with TRBD1. The CDR3 totals 13 residues. With 5 bases clipped from V and 10 bases from J, the junction kept 6 bases outside the gene matches. Per germline, CDR1 GTSNPN and CDR2 SVGIG (reference sequence). CDR3 nucleotides: TGTGCCTGGGCGACAGGGGGTGGCTCACCCCTCCACTTT. Its protein product is CAWATGGGSPLHF.

The V and J genes are TRBV6-1 and TRBJ1-6, with D unresolved. This CDR3 region has 10 residues. From germline, CDR1 is MNHNS and CDR2 SASEGT. V was cut by 2 bases and J by 14 bases, with 4 bases left in between. The CDR3 region is CASSEHSLHF. The CDR3 region has the DNA TGTGCCAGCAGTGAACATTCCCTCCACTTT.